These 19 T cell receptor beta chains came from one sample sequenced in a study of blood T cell repertoires in COVID-19 (dated by TCRdb to 2020 to 2021). Library preparation employed the immunoSEQ multiplex PCR assay. In TCRdb, the immuneACCESS table is reduced to in-frame sequences with V and J assigned. These tables do not hold every clone; where another copy was compared, an unresolved V gene accounts for under half, and the others remain unexplained. In this sample the table shows 150,000 or so clones, approximately 80% of which occur a single time. The ten largest make up roughly 1.5% of the sample. The sample was peripheral blood. Receptors were obtained from a human donor in a cohort sampled during active COVID-19.

With regard to this clone: The junction departs from the called germline gene at one end, perhaps through a read error. The chain joins TRBV12-3 or TRBV12-4 to TRBJ2-7; a weak D match, TRBD1 (6 bases). The CDR3 runs 11 residues. CDR3 in amino acids: CASSYPGHLRF. Written as DNA, the CDR3 is TGTGCCAGCAGTTATCCGGGACACCTAAGGTTC.

The chain couples TRBV6-5 to TRBJ2-1; 10 positions match TRBD1. CDR1 and CDR2 (germline): MNHEY, SVGAGI. V shed 6 bases, J shed 3 bases, and the junction held 2 bases outside the gene matches. The CDR3 sequence is 14 residues long. The DNA of the CDR3 is TGTGCCAGCAGCGGACAGGGGGGCTACAATGAGCAGTTCTTC. Residues: CASSGQGGYNEQFF.

This chain links TRBV6-6 with TRBJ1-1; D may be TRBD1 (6 bases). CDR1 and CDR2 from the germline V gene are MNHNY and SVGAGI (reference sequence). The V and J ends lost 6 bases and 1 base respectively, with 15 bases between them. The CDR3 covers 15 residues. CDR3 bases: TGTGCCAGCAGCCTGGTTAGAGGGGGGAACACTGAAGCTTTCTTT. This codes for CASSLVRGGNTEAFF.

The chain is built from TRBV30 and TRBJ1-2, with a weak D call TRBD1 (6 bases). The germline V gene has CDR1 GTSNPN and CDR2 SVGIG (reference sequence). CDR3 size: 11 residues. Written as DNA, the CDR3 is TGTGCATACAGGGAGAACTATGGCTACACCTTC. This sequence encodes CAYRENYGYTF.

V gene TRBV21-1 combines with J gene TRBJ2-3; TRBD2 is the table's D call, not checked against the DNA. TRBV21-1 is a recognized pseudogene. The CDR3 is 17 residues long. The CDR3 reads CASSKAKASGSTDTQYF. For the CDR3, the DNA is TGTGCCAGCAGCAAAGCGAAAGCTAGCGGGAGCACAGATACGCAGTATTTT.

V is TRBV5-8 and J is TRBJ2-2; 7 nucleotides line up with TRBD1. Per the germline V gene, CDR1 is SGHTS and CDR2 is YDEGEE. The CDR3 runs 17 residues. Unmatched junction bases numbered 8, after V lost 3 bases and J lost 0 bases. This chain's CDR3 is CASSSPWDSANTGELFF. CDR3 nucleotides: TGTGCCAGCAGCTCCCCCTGGGACAGCGCGAACACCGGGGAGCTGTTTTTT.

CDR3 sequence reads: CASSDRGLVKYEQYF. The CDR3 DNA is TGTGCCAGCAGTGACCGCGGACTAGTTAAATACGAGCAGTACTTC. V gene TRBV6-1 combines with J gene TRBJ2-7; 7 nucleotides align to TRBD2. CDR3 length: 15 residues. Germline V gene data show CDR1 as MNHNS and CDR2 as SASEGT. Trimming took 3 bases from V and 4 from J; bases not matched to a gene: 9.

This chain links TRBV28 with TRBJ2-7; 8 bases line up with TRBD1. This CDR3 is built from 14 residues. Germline V gene sequence: CDR1 MDHEN, CDR2 SYDVKM. V was clipped by 6 bases and J by 5 bases; unmatched bases: 9. CDR3 nucleotide sequence: TGTGCCAGCAGAGAGTCCGGGACAGGCCACGAGCAGTACTTC. Residues: CASRESGTGHEQYF.

The chain employs TRBV30 and TRBJ1-2; TRBD1 might be the D (5 bases). The germline V gene encodes CDR1 GTSNPN and CDR2 SVGIG (reference sequence). The CDR3 is 14 residues long. V lost 0 bases and J 7 bases, leaving 15 bases between the germline ends. In DNA, the CDR3 is TGTGCCTGGAGTGTAAGCAGGGACTGGAGTGGCTACACCTTC. As protein: CAWSVSRDWSGYTF.

This clone came up once. The chain recombines TRBV7-8 with TRBJ2-7, with TRBD2 matching 9 bases. V trimming: 3 bases; J trimming: 4 bases; junction bases outside the gene matches: 10. In germline, CDR1 is SGHVS, CDR2 FQNEAQ. CDR3 length: 16 amino acids. CDR3 loop: CASSFIAGVGGYEQYF. CDR3 nucleotide sequence: TGTGCCAGCAGCTTCATAGCGGGAGTAGGCGGTTACGAGCAGTACTTC. Full variable domain (remainder filled in from reference TRBV7-8 and TRBJ2-7): GAGVSQSPRYKVAKRGQDVALRCDPISGHVSLFWYQQALGQGPEFLTYFQNEAQLDKSGLPSDRFFAERPEGSVSTLKIQRTQQEDSAVYLCASSFIAGVGGYEQYFGPGTRLTVT.

The V gene is TRBV5-4, the J gene TRBJ2-7, with TRBD2 matching over 10 bases. V was pared by 4 bases and J by 6 bases, with 13 bases of the junction left unmatched. Germline assignment: CDR1 SGHNT and CDR2 YYREEE (reference sequence). This CDR3 spans 16 amino acids. The DNA of the CDR3 is TGTGCCAGCAGCCCCCTTTGGGCTAGCGGGAGTCCCGAGCAGTACTTC. This sequence encodes CASSPLWASGSPEQYF. Filled out from reference TRBV5-4 and TRBJ2-7, the complete variable domain reads ETGVTQSPTHLIKTRGQQVTLRCSSQSGHNTVSWYQQALGQGPQFIFQYYREEENGRGNFPPRFSGLQFPNYSSELNVNALELDDSALYLCASSPLWASGSPEQYFGPGTRLTVT.

The chain uses TRBV7-2 and TRBJ2-1; 8 nucleotides agree with TRBD2. V lost 6 bases and J lost 7; bases outside the gene matches: 8. CDR1 is SGHTA and CDR2 is FQGNSA in the germline V gene. The CDR3 is made up of 14 amino acids. CDR3 residues: CASRSTSVGNEQFF. The CDR3 DNA is TGTGCCAGCAGATCGACTAGCGTGGGGAATGAGCAGTTCTTC. Full variable domain (missing parts from reference TRBV7-2 and TRBJ2-1): GAGVSQSPSNKVTEKGKDVELRCDPISGHTALYWYRQSLGQGLEFLIYFQGNSAPDKSGLPSDRFSAERTGGSVSTLTIQRTQQEDSAVYLCASRSTSVGNEQFFGPGTRLTVL.

The rearrangement uses TRBV19 and TRBJ2-3, with TRBD1 matching over 7 bases. This CDR3 spans 16 amino acids. The germline V gene encodes CDR1 LNHDA and CDR2 SQIVND (reference sequence). The J segment lost 1 base and the V segment lost 2 bases, leaving 6 bases of the junction unmatched. CDR3 nucleotide sequence: TGTGCCAGTAGTATACTTGGACAGGTCGGCACAGATACGCAGTATTTT. Amino acid sequence: CASSILGQVGTDTQYF. The whole variable domain, remainder taken from reference TRBV19 and TRBJ2-3, is DGGITQSPKYLFRKEGQNVTLSCEQNLNHDAMYWYRQDPGQGLRLIYYSQIVNDFQKGDIAEGYSVSREKKESFPLTVTSAQKNPTAFYLCASSILGQVGTDTQYFGPGTRLTVL.

The V call is TRBV19, the J call TRBJ2-3, with D possibly being TRBD1 (6 bases). Trimming pared 5 bases from V and 2 bases from J, leaving 32 bases between. The CDR3 runs to 21 residues. Germline loops: CDR1 LNHDA, CDR2 SQIVND (reference sequence). The CDR3 DNA is TGTGCCAGTAGTCGACCCCGGAGTGGACAGAAACACTCGATAAACACAGATACGCAGTATTTT. Amino acid sequence: CASSRPRSGQKHSINTDTQYF. The full variable domain, its missing parts supplied by reference TRBV19 and TRBJ2-3, is DGGITQSPKYLFRKEGQNVTLSCEQNLNHDAMYWYRQDPGQGLRLIYYSQIVNDFQKGDIAEGYSVSREKKESFPLTVTSAQKNPTAFYLCASSRPRSGQKHSINTDTQYFGPGTRLTVL.

This clone came up once. The rearrangement links TRBV28 to TRBJ1-3; D is perhaps TRBD1 (5 bases). In germline, CDR1 is MDHEN, CDR2 SYDVKM. The length of the CDR3 is 14 residues. The V and J ends lost 7 bases and 1 base respectively, with 11 bases between them. The CDR3 reads CASTRAGSGNTIYF. In DNA, the CDR3 is TGTGCCAGCACCCGGGCAGGGTCTGGAAACACCATATATTTT.

V usage is TRBV7-2 and J usage is TRBJ2-7; D is undetermined. The CDR3 sequence is 13 residues long. Per the germline V gene, CDR1 is SGHTA and CDR2 is FQGNSA. Trimming left V 2 bases short and J 5 bases short, with 10 bases between. CDR3 DNA sequence: TGTGCCAGCAGCTTAAGGAGAAACGACGAGCAGTACTTC. Residues: CASSLRRNDEQYF.

CDR3 bases: TGTGCCAGCAGCGCCTCAAATTTCCTAGACACAGATACGCAGTATTTT. Translating gives CASSASNFLDTDTQYF. The chain combines TRBV9 with TRBJ2-3, with D uncertain. The V end was cut by 3 bases, the J end by 2 bases, with 16 bases between. The CDR3 totals 16 residues. Per the germline V gene, CDR1 is SGDLS and CDR2 is YYNGEE.

V and J are TRBV14 and TRBJ2-1, with D perhaps TRBD2 (5 bases). V was clipped by 4 bases and J by 13 bases, with 20 bases between them. The length of the CDR3 is 14 residues. Germline V gives CDR1 SGHDN, CDR2 FVKESK. CDR3 DNA: TGTGCCAGCAGCCCCGGAGGCTTCCGAACAAGCCAGTTCTTC. Residues: CASSPGGFRTSQFF.

This clone appeared a few times. The V and J genes are TRBV7-2 and TRBJ2-7; D unresolved. The CDR3 spans 11 residues. V was pared by 5 bases and J by 2 bases, with 4 bases between. Germline CDR1 is SGHTA and CDR2 is FQGNSA. DNA of the CDR3: TGTGCCAGCAGCAACACCTACGAGCAGTACTTC. Its translation is CASSNTYEQYF.